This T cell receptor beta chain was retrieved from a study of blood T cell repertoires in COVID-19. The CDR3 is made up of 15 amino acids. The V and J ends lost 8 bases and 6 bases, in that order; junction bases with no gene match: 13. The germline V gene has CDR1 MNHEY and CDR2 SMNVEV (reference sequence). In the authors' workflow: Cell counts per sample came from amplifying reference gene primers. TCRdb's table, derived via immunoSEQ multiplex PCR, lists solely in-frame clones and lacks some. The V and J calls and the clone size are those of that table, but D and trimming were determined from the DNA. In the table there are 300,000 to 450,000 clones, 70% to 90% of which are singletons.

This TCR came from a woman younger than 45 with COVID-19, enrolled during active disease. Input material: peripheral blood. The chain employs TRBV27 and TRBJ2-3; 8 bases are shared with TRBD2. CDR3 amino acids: CASGLTRAGADTQYF. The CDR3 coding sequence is TGTGCCAGCGGACTGACTAGAGCGGGAGCTGATACGCAGTATTTT.